This passage covers 3 T cell receptor beta chains from one sample sequenced in a study of blood T cell repertoires in COVID-19. Method: immunoSEQ multiplex PCR; TCRdb's copy keeps in-frame clones and lacks some. The sample holds approximately 140,000 clones, less than 90% seen once. The source material was peripheral blood. These receptors originate from a human donor in a cohort sampled during active COVID-19.

The genes are TRBV3-1 (or the pseudogene TRBV3-2) and TRBJ1-2; the D is unclear. CDR1 is LGHDT and CDR2 is YNNKEL in the germline V gene (reference sequence). This CDR3 is 14 amino acids long. Trimming removed 2 bases from V and 8 bases from J, with 15 bases in between. The CDR3 DNA sequence: TGTGCCAGCAGCCAACGGGCCGGGGAGGGCGGCTACACCTTC. Residues: CASSQRAGEGGYTF.

J is TRBJ1-2 and V is TRBV11-2; possible D gene TRBD1, 5 bases. Germline CDR1 is SGHAT and CDR2 is FQNNGV. V was pared by 2 bases and J by 0 bases, with 10 bases between. The CDR3 contains 15 residues. The CDR3 protein is CASSLMDIANYGYTF. DNA of the CDR3: TGTGCCAGCAGCTTAATGGACATAGCTAACTATGGCTACACCTTC.

This chain connects TRBV28 to TRBJ1-1; D is perhaps TRBD1 (6 bases). Trimming removed 6 bases at V and 8 bases at J, with 10 bases between. In germline, CDR1 is MDHEN, CDR2 SYDVKM. The CDR3 consists of 11 residues. The CDR3 DNA is TGTGCCAGCAGCCCTGACAGGGAAGCTTTCTTT. It translates to CASSPDREAFF.